The entry that follows covers one T cell receptor beta chain sequence. Its antigen is not known. Noted treatment: oral pan-JAK inhibitor, 5-10 mg twice daily. From alopecia areata patients, lesional scalp punch biopsies and peripheral blood were collected. These data belong to a study of CD8+ T cells in alopecia areata. Study-level results: Although TCR sharing was seen in mice, sharing across patients was less clear, possibly for HLA-related reasons.

The CDR3 length is 15 residues. Per germline, CDR1 LNHDA and CDR2 SQIVND (reference sequence). V lost 3 bases to trimming and J lost 0 bases, with 11 bases between them. Reverse transcription of extracted RNA yielded cDNA, which provided the sequencing template. Sequencing was performed with immunoSEQ multiplex PCR; in TCRdb, only in-frame clones are kept and a portion is missing. The repertoire consists of around 290,000 clones, with 58% occurring once and the leading ten covering around 1.7%. Sequenced here: CD4+ T cells sorted from blood, sampled at week 24, from a patient treated with tofacitinib. This chain links TRBV19 with TRBJ1-2; the D gene is possibly TRBD1 (6 bases). The TCR was taken from a human donor with alopecia areata. CDR3 protein: CASSMKGGSNYGYTF. The CDR3 DNA reads as TGTGCCAGTAGTATGAAGGGGGGCTCTAACTATGGCTACACCTTC.